This T cell receptor (beta chain) came from a study of blood T cell repertoires in COVID-19 (dated by TCRdb to the early 2020s). The study in broad terms: Samples from collaborators originated in the United States, Italy and Spain and spanned both the acute and convalescent phases of COVID-19. The material from the prospective study consisted of cDNA or gDNA derived from T cells, B-cell-depleted T cells, or PBMCs. Deeply sampled blood TCRbeta repertoires from subjects exposed to, actively infected with, or recovered from COVID-19 were included in the dataset. Where available, HLA class I and class II types were obtained from metadata supplied by the sample provider rather than from assay-based typing. The samples were drawn from the first 160 participants of the ongoing ImmuneRACE study and from 950 to 1,500 subjects provided by 6 global collaborators. Sample metadata almost always included a de-identified subject ID, COVID-19 status, age in years and sex. The repertoires were released in a freely available public database intended as a resource for research on the immune response to SARS-CoV-2.

Broad study findings and their caveats: Clinical and demographic metadata were provided uncurated, with the amount varying by source and participant.

The CDR3 measures 15 amino acids from cysteine to phenylalanine. This entry keeps only the CDR3 DNA: 45 bases, framed from base 1. V loses 4 bases at its end and J loses 4 bases; junction bases beyond the gene matches: 7. Looking up the germline V gene yields CDR1 SGHNT and CDR2 YENEEA. TCRbeta CDR3 regions were amplified from genomic DNA using the immunoSEQ Assay, a bias-controlled multiplex PCR. Per the source publication's procedure: The number of nucleated cells in each sample was estimated from the amplification of reference gene primers within the assay. Sequence reads were collapsed and filtered to measure the absolute abundance of every unique TCRbeta CDR3 rearrangement. For each sample, productive Simpson clonality was calculated as the square root of Simpson's diversity index across productive rearrangements. What TCRdb holds here is the immuneACCESS table cut down to in-frame rearrangements. Part of the clones is not present; checked against another copy, under half of the missing clones reflect an unresolved V gene, and the others are unexplained. That table furnishes V, J and clone size, whereas the DNA furnished D and trimming. In this sample the table shows approximately 440,000 clones, less than 95% of which occur a single time. About 0.57% of the sample is taken by the ten largest.

In the prospective study, participants were about 18 to 100 years old, resided in about two dozen geographic areas of the United States, and were enrolled through a virtual design. In the prospective study, participants were assigned to cohorts based on the clinical history participants reported in a screening survey and a study questionnaire. Recovered participants in ImmuneRACE Cohort 3 were defined as having two consecutive negative NP/OP PCR tests, clearance from a healthcare professional, or resolution of symptoms. Each participant in the prospective study had whole blood, serum and a nasopharyngeal or oropharyngeal swab collected by mobile phlebotomists. Prospective study participants could optionally give additional blood draws and questionnaires over an approximately two-month period. Prospective study blood samples were shipped either frozen or at room temperature before DNA extraction.

A word on this clone: Its antigen remains unidentified. No base quality values were provided; no much bigger clone lies one nucleotide off.

This receptor chain uses TRBV11-3 and TRBJ2-5, and TRBD2 matches 9 of the central bases. The clonotype was recovered from a man aged 18 to 29 who had recovered from COVID-19. The specimen sequenced was PBMCs or T cells enriched from blood (not recorded which). The CDR3: CASSSASGNGETQYF. The nucleotide sequence is given as TGTGCCAGCAGCTCCGCTAGCGGGAATGGAGAGACCCAGTACTTC.